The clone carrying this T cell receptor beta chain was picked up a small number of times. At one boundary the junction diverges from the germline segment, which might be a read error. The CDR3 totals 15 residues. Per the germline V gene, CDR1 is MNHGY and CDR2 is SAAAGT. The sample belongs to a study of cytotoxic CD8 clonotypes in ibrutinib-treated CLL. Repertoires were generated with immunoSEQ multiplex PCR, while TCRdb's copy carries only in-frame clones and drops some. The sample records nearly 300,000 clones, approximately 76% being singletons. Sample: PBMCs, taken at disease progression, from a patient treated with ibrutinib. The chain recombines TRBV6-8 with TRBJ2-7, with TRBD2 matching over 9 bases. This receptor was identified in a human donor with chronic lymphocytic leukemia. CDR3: CASSDSRTSDYEQYF. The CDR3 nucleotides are TGTGCCAGCAGTGACTCAAGGACTAGCGACTACGAGCAGTACTTC.